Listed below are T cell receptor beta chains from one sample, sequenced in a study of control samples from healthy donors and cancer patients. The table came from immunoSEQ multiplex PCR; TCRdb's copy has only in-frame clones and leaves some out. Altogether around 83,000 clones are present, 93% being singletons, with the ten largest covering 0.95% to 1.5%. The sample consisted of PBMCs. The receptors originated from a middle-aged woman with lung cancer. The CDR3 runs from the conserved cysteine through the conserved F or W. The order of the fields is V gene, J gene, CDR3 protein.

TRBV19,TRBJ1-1,CASRDRGDTEAFF
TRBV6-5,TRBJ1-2,CASDSYYFNYGYTF
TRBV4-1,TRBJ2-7,CASSQATGGTYEQYF
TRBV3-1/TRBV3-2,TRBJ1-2,CASSYLGSGYTF
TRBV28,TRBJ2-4,CASSFPGLAKNIQYF
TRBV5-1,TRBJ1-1,CASSLGGSTEAFF
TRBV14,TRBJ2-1,CASSQDRIGWNEQFF
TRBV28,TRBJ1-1,CASSSGEGWNTEAFF
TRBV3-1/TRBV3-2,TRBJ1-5,CASSQDGAGPQHF
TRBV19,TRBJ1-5,CASSDREGNQPQHF
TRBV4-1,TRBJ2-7,CASSQLIAGVRTYEQYF
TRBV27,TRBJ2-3,CASSPLVWRDTQYF
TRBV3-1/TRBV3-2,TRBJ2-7,CASSTDSKPSF
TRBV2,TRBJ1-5,CASSEWAGFDQPQHF
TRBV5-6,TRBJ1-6,CASSRGGYGNSPLHF
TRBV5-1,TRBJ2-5,CASSSHLGETQYF
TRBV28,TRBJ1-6,CASSFRRATNNSPLHF
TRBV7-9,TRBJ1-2,CASSLGDRGPYGYTF
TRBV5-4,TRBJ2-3,CASSPAGGGRIDTQYF
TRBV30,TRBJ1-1,CAWDPTGNTEAFF
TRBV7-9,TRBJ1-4,CASTPGGSNEKLFF
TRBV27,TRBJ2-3,CASSHNRGDTQYF